This passage covers 30 T cell receptor beta chains from one sample sequenced in a study of regulatory T cells in long-lasting Graves disease. Time point described: persistent/refractory GD, antithyroid drugs over 5 years with positive TRAb. RNA from PBMCs was the source of the TCR library. Relying on iRepertoire HTBI primers and Arm-PCR of CDR3 regions, the team built TCR beta libraries. TCRdb used MiXCR to reprocess the multiplex PCR reads, holding one entry per CDR3 protein. The sample records some 300,000 distinct CDR3 sequences, 22% being singletons. The sample here was peripheral blood mononuclear cells (PBMCs), taken when the disease was refractory, from a patient treated with antithyroid drugs. The receptors were sampled from a female donor with Graves disease.

This clonotype was seen more than once but under ten times. The chain links TRBV9 to TRBJ2-7; D unclear. The V end lost 9 bases, the J end lost 6 bases, and 22 bases lay between the germline ends. Germline V gives CDR1 SGDLS, CDR2 YYNGEE. The CDR3 has 14 residues. CDR3 nucleotide sequence: TGTGCCATCTCATACGAAGACCGCGACTGCGAGCAGTACTTC. Protein product: CAISYEDRDCEQYF.

Details on this clonotype: A much larger clone sits a single nucleotide away, making a read error possible. V is TRBV7-2 and J is TRBJ2-2; a weak D match, TRBD2 (6 bases). Germline CDR1 and CDR2: SGHTA and FQGNSA. The CDR3 contains 14 residues. The CDR3 region has the DNA TGTGCCAGCGGCTTAAGTAGCGGTGAAGGGGAGCTGTTTTTT. Amino acid sequence: CASGLSSGEGELFF. Supplemented by reference TRBV7-2 and TRBJ2-2, the full variable domain reads GAGVSQSPSNKVTEKGKDVELRCDPISGHTALYWYRQSLGQGLEFLIYFQGNSAPDKSGLPSDRFSAERTGGSVSTLTIQRTQQEDSAVYLCASGLSSGEGELFFGEGSRLTVL.

The genes are TRBV6-1 and TRBJ1-2; tentatively, D is TRBD1 (5 bases). There are 16 residues in the CDR3. CDR1 and CDR2 (germline): MNHNS, SASEGT. Trimming cost V 5 bases and J 8 bases, with 24 bases left between them. For the CDR3, the DNA is TGTGCCAGCAGTACCCCGGACATCGCTCGGGAGGAAGGCTACACCTTC. Its protein product is CASSTPDIAREEGYTF.

This clonotype was recorded a few times. The rearrangement joins TRBV29-1 to TRBJ2-5; D possibly corresponds to TRBD2 (6 bases). Germline lookup yields CDR1 SQVTM and CDR2 ANQGSEA. The V end was cut by 4 bases, the J end by 4 bases, with 13 bases between. The CDR3 is 13 residues long. The CDR3 is CSVGAGTSETQYF. In DNA, the CDR3 is TGCAGCGTTGGCGCCGGGACTTCAGAGACCCAGTACTTC. Together with reference TRBV29-1 and TRBJ2-5, the CDR3 gives the full variable domain: SAVISQKPSRDICQRGTSLTIQCQVDSQVTMMFWYRQQPGQSLTLIATANQGSEATYESGFVIDKFPISRPNLTFSTLTVSNMSPEDSSIYLCSVGAGTSETQYFGPGTRLLVL.

Points on this clonotype: This sequence may be a read error, since a much larger clone differs from it by one base. In nucleotides, the CDR3 is TGTGCCAGCAGCTCCCCCAGGGGAATTGCGGGGGCCAGCGTCCTGACTTTC. It specifies CASSSPRGIAGASVLTF. V usage is TRBV7-2 and J usage is TRBJ2-6; possible D gene TRBD2, 7 bases. The CDR3 is 17 residues long. Germline V gives CDR1 SGHTA, CDR2 FQGNSA.

This clonotype was seen a handful of times. The V call is TRBV6-1, the J call TRBJ2-2; D is ambiguous. V was trimmed by 7 bases and J by 1 base, leaving 10 bases between them. The CDR3 totals 14 residues. CDR1 MNHNS and CDR2 SASEGT come from the germline V gene. CDR3 protein: CASIKSENTGELFF. The CDR3 DNA reads TGTGCCAGCATTAAAAGCGAGAACACCGGGGAGCTGTTTTTT.

This clonotype was detected ten times or more. The V and J genes are TRBV6-1 and TRBJ1-1; D uncertain. V lost 5 bases to trimming and J lost 5 bases, with 24 bases between them. Germline V gene data show CDR1 as MNHNS and CDR2 as SASEGT. CDR3 length: 17 residues. The CDR3 coding sequence is TGTGCCAGCAGTCCAGCTCGTTCGTACCTTGAGCGGACTGAAGCTTTCTTT. Residues: CASSPARSYLERTEAFF.

DNA for the CDR3: TGCGCCAGCAGCTTGGATACCAGGGGCGGTGAGCAGTACTTC. Its translation: CASSLDTRGGEQYF. The chain couples TRBV5-1 to TRBJ2-7; perhaps TRBD1 as D (6 bases). The length of the CDR3 is 14 residues. In germline, CDR1 is SGHRS, CDR2 YFSETQ. The V end was cut by 0 bases, the J end by 7 bases, with 14 bases between.

This clonotype showed up just once. The chain has TRBV20-1 and TRBJ2-2; D call uncertain. V lost 7 bases and J lost 2, with 17 bases in between. CDR1 is DFQATT, CDR2 SNEGSKA, per germline (reference sequence). CDR3 length equals 15 residues. CDR3 sequence (DNA): TGCAGTGTTGAGACGTCGGCAGCCAACACCGGGGAGCTGTTTTTT. It encodes CSVETSAANTGELFF.

This clonotype was counted ten times or more. The rearrangement joins TRBV2 to TRBJ1-1; the D is unclear. Germline CDR1 is SNHLY and CDR2 is FYNNEI. V was clipped by 8 bases and J by 7 bases, with 20 bases between them. The CDR3 length is 14 residues. This chain's CDR3 is CASVPRPYRNEAFF. CDR3 bases: TGTGCCAGCGTCCCGCGACCTTACCGAAATGAAGCTTTCTTT.

There are a few counts of this clonotype. The chain carries TRBV5-5 and TRBJ2-2; possible D gene TRBD1, 6 bases. The length of the CDR3 is 17 residues. Germline CDR1 SGHKS, CDR2 YYEKEE (reference sequence). Trimming took off 4 bases at V and 3 bases at J, with 19 bases between the two ends. The CDR3 DNA is TGTGCCAGCAGCGGGGCCGGGACATACCTCGACACCGGGGAGCTGTTTTTT. As protein: CASSGAGTYLDTGELFF.

The genes are TRBV5-6 and TRBJ2-5; 7 positions agree with TRBD1. V dropped 4 bases and J dropped 2; count of bases not matched to a gene: 8. There are 15 residues in the CDR3. Germline V gene sequence: CDR1 SGHDT, CDR2 YYEEEE. The CDR3 DNA reads TGTGCCAGCAGCATTCCTGGGACAGAACAAGAGACCCAGTACTTC. Translated, it gives CASSIPGTEQETQYF. The variable domain in full, completed from reference TRBV5-6 and TRBJ2-5, reads DAGVTQSPTHLIKTRGQQVTLRCSPKSGHDTVSWYQQALGQGPQFIFQYYEEEERQRGNFPDRFSGHQFPNYSSELNVNALLLGDSALYLCASSIPGTEQETQYFGPGTRLLVL.

The rearrangement joins TRBV27 to TRBJ1-2; D gene uncertain. The CDR3 length is 14 residues. Germline V gene sequence: CDR1 MNHEY, CDR2 SMNVEV (reference sequence). Trimming cost V 6 bases and J 0 bases, with 11 bases left between them. CDR3 sequence reads: CASRPLLANYGYTF. The CDR3 DNA reads as TGTGCCAGCAGACCGCTCTTAGCTAACTATGGCTACACCTTC.

This clonotype was counted ten times or more. The chain recombines TRBV3-1 with TRBJ2-5, with D perhaps being TRBD1 or TRBD2 (5 bases each). The CDR3 has 13 residues. Per the germline V gene, CDR1 is LGHDT and CDR2 is YNNKEL (reference sequence). The V gene lost 4 bases and the J gene lost 5 bases, with 11 bases spanning the gap. CDR3 amino acids: CASSPGTVETQYF. The CDR3 DNA sequence: TGTGCCAGCAGCCCAGGGACCGTGGAGACCCAGTACTTC.

V and J are TRBV7-9 and TRBJ2-5; D unresolved. This CDR3 has 15 amino acids. Germline V gene lookup returns CDR1 SEHNR and CDR2 FQNEAQ (reference sequence). V shed 5 bases and J shed 2 bases, with 15 bases lying between them. CDR3 protein: CASSPSRLGQETQYF. The CDR3 region has the DNA TGTGCCAGCAGCCCGAGTCGGCTCGGGCAAGAGACCCAGTACTTC.

This clonotype was counted at least ten times. This chain uses TRBV28 with TRBJ2-7; 7 bases align to TRBD2. The CDR3 covers 17 residues. V gave up 6 bases and J gave up 4 bases; unmatched junction bases: 18. Germline V gives CDR1 MDHEN, CDR2 SYDVKM. The CDR3 bases are TGTGCCAGCAGAGGCGGGAGAAAAGACGAAGTAGGTTACGAGCAGTACTTC. Its protein product is CASRGGRKDEVGYEQYF. Together with reference TRBV28 and TRBJ2-7, the CDR3 gives the full variable domain: DVKVTQSSRYLVKRTGEKVFLECVQDMDHENMFWYRQDPGLGLRLIYFSYDVKMKEKGDIPEGYSVSREKKERFSLILESASTNQTSMYLCASRGGRKDEVGYEQYFGPGTRLTVT.

This clonotype was seen more than once but under ten times. The V gene is TRBV20-1, the J gene TRBJ2-7, with 10 bases matching TRBD2. The V gene end was trimmed by 0 bases and the J gene end by 3 bases; junction bases not matched to a gene: 2. The length of the CDR3 is 14 residues. CDR1 is DFQATT and CDR2 is SNEGSKA in the germline V gene (reference sequence). Here the CDR3 reads CSARDPSGSYEQYF. CDR3 in DNA: TGCAGTGCTAGAGACCCTAGCGGGAGCTACGAGCAGTACTTC.

This clonotype was detected a few times. This sequence joins TRBV5-5 and TRBJ2-7; 7 bases agree with TRBD2. CDR3 length equals 14 residues. V was pared by 5 bases and J by 2 bases, with 7 bases of the junction left unmatched. Looked up from germline, CDR1 is SGHKS and CDR2 is YYEKEE (reference sequence). The CDR3 nucleotides are TGTGCCAGCAGAAATCCGGGACTAACCTACGAGCAGTACTTC. This codes for CASRNPGLTYEQYF.

The chain employs TRBV20-1 and TRBJ1-6; 11 positions match TRBD1. After removal of 0 bases from V and 10 bases from J, the junction contained 2 bases not matched to a gene. This CDR3 region has 14 residues. In germline, CDR1 is DFQATT, CDR2 SNEGSKA (reference sequence). CDR3 bases: TGCAGTGCTAGAGAGTGGACAGGGGGCTCACCCCTCCACTTT. This translates into CSAREWTGGSPLHF.

This clonotype came up many times. The chain couples TRBV28 to TRBJ2-7, with a possible D match to TRBD2 (5 bases). Trimming took 2 bases from V and 0 from J, leaving 14 bases between them. The CDR3 totals 16 residues. Per germline, CDR1 MDHEN and CDR2 SYDVKM. CDR3 DNA: TGTGCCAGCAGTTTAGGCGGGCGGGCCCTCTCCTACGAGCAGTACTTC. It is translated as CASSLGGRALSYEQYF.

The chain couples TRBV24-1 to TRBJ2-1, with D hard to call. This CDR3 has 13 amino acids. From germline, CDR1 is KGHDR and CDR2 SFDVKD. The V end lost 1 base, the J end lost 5 bases, and 5 bases lay between the germline ends. CDR3 coding DNA: TGTGCCACCAGTGATTTCCTGCACAATGAGCAGTTCTTC. This gives the protein CATSDFLHNEQFF.

The gene calls are TRBV6-1 and TRBJ2-2; 10 positions agree with TRBD1. This CDR3 spans 15 amino acids. Per germline, CDR1 MNHNS and CDR2 SASEGT. The V and J ends lost 6 bases and 5 bases, in that order; junction bases with no gene match: 6. CDR3 protein: CASRRDRGFTGELFF. CDR3 nucleotide sequence: TGTGCCAGCAGAAGGGACAGGGGTTTTACCGGGGAGCTGTTTTTT.

The chain carries TRBV18 and TRBJ1-5; 8 bases line up with TRBD1. Looked up from germline, CDR1 is KGHSH and CDR2 is LQKENI. The junction had 5 bases not matched to a gene; V was cut back by 3 bases and J by 1 base. The CDR3 contains 16 residues. For the CDR3, the DNA is TGTGCCAGCTCACCTGAACAGGGGGGAAGCAATCAGCCCCAGCATTTT. Encoded protein: CASSPEQGGSNQPQHF. Drawing the rest from reference TRBV18 and TRBJ1-5, the complete variable domain is NAGVMQNPRHLVRRRGQEARLRCSPMKGHSHVYWYRQLPEEGLKFMVYLQKENIIDESGMPKERFSAEFPKEGPSILRIQQVVRGDSAAYFCASSPEQGGSNQPQHFGDGTRLSIL.

This clonotype was found many times. The V gene is TRBV7-2, the J gene TRBJ1-6; the match to TRBD1 covers 8 bases. This CDR3 is 15 amino acids long. Per germline, CDR1 SGHTA and CDR2 FQGNSA. V dropped 5 bases and J dropped 10; count of bases not matched to a gene: 10. This chain's CDR3 is CASSSPDRDRSPLHF. In nucleotides, the CDR3 is TGTGCCAGCAGCAGCCCGGACAGGGACCGATCACCCCTCCACTTT.

This clonotype occurred many times. The chain links TRBV28 to TRBJ2-5; TRBD2 matches 13 bases. V dropped 4 bases and J dropped 5; count of bases not matched to a gene: 16. The CDR3 covers 19 residues. Germline V gene data show CDR1 as MDHEN and CDR2 as SYDVKM. In DNA, the CDR3 is TGTGCCAGCAGTTCACGTCACCGGACTAGCGGGAGTAAGGGGGAGACCCAGTACTTC. Translation gives CASSSRHRTSGSKGETQYF.

The rearrangement uses TRBV20-1 and TRBJ2-2; D gene unclear. Trimming removed 6 bases from V and 4 bases from J, with 15 bases in between. The CDR3 runs 14 residues. CDR1 and CDR2 (germline): DFQATT, SNEGSKA (reference sequence). Here the CDR3 DNA reads TGCAGTGCCCCTAGGCAGGTCGGCACCGGGGAGCTGTTTTTT. This sequence encodes CSAPRQVGTGELFF.

This clonotype appeared a few times. This chain connects TRBV27 to TRBJ2-2; D is undetermined. V was pared by 6 bases and J by 1 base, with 6 bases between. This CDR3 spans 13 amino acids. Germline V lookup: CDR1 MNHEY, CDR2 SMNVEV (reference sequence). In nucleotides, the CDR3 is TGTGCCAGCAGACTACAGAACACCGGGGAGCTGTTTTTT. Translated, it gives CASRLQNTGELFF.

This clonotype was detected a few times. The chain uses TRBV4-1 and TRBJ1-4; TRBD1 might be the D (5 bases). CDR3 length: 15 amino acids. CDR1 is MGHRA, CDR2 YSYEKL, per germline. V lost 0 bases to trimming and J lost 7 bases, with 12 bases between them. CDR3 sequence: CASSQDGTHGEKLFF. DNA for the CDR3: TGCGCCAGCAGCCAAGATGGGACCCATGGTGAAAAACTGTTTTTT.

This clonotype has more than one count but fewer than ten. This sequence joins TRBV7-2 and TRBJ2-7, with 12 bases lining up with TRBD1. V was pared by 4 bases and J by 4 bases, with 11 bases of the junction left unmatched. The CDR3 totals 17 residues. CDR1 is SGHTA and CDR2 is FQGNSA in the germline V gene. CDR3 sequence reads: CASSSGGRGQGAYEQYF. CDR3 DNA: TGTGCCAGCAGCTCTGGCGGGCGGGGACAGGGGGCGTACGAGCAGTACTTC. Full variable domain (missing parts from reference TRBV7-2 and TRBJ2-7): GAGVSQSPSNKVTEKGKDVELRCDPISGHTALYWYRQSLGQGLEFLIYFQGNSAPDKSGLPSDRFSAERTGGSVSTLTIQRTQQEDSAVYLCASSSGGRGQGAYEQYFGPGTRLTVT.

On this clonotype itself: A single base separates this from a much larger clone, so it may be a read error. J is TRBJ1-5 and V is TRBV6-2 or TRBV6-3; D perhaps matches TRBD1 (5 bases). This CDR3 is built from 15 residues. V dropped 5 bases and J dropped 6 bases, with 17 bases sitting between them. Germline loops: CDR1 MNHEY, CDR2 SVGEGT. The CDR3 DNA is TGTGCCAGCAGTGATGGGGGGAAGGGGAGTCAGCCCCAGCATTTT. Translation gives CASSDGGKGSQPQHF.